These 22 T cell receptor beta chains originate from one sample sequenced in a study of T cells after yellow fever vaccination. TCRdb re-called the 5' RACE reads through MiXCR, storing one row per CDR3 protein. Among 620,000 or so distinct CDR3 sequences listed, 17% were seen once. The source was PBMCs, collected 4 to 5 days after the first yellow fever vaccination. The receptors come from a man aged 18 to 35 who received the YFV17D yellow fever vaccine.

This chain connects TRBV14 to TRBJ2-3; D may be TRBD1 (6 bases). This CDR3 comprises 15 residues. Trimming removed 2 bases from V and 2 bases from J, with 11 bases in between. Germline values: CDR1 SGHDN, CDR2 FVKESK. The CDR3 sequence is CASSQLYRDTDTQYF. CDR3 coding DNA: TGTGCCAGCAGCCAACTCTACAGGGACACAGATACGCAGTATTTT.

The chain employs TRBV7-3 and TRBJ2-1; perhaps TRBD2 as D (5 bases). Trimming left V 5 bases short and J 8 bases short, with 13 bases between. CDR3 size: 13 residues. Germline CDR1 SGHTA, CDR2 FQGTGA. The CDR3 loop reads CASSVTPGDEQFF. For the CDR3, the DNA is TGTGCCAGCAGCGTGACCCCCGGGGATGAGCAGTTCTTC.

The chain links TRBV5-4 to TRBJ1-1; weak D call: TRBD1 (5 bases). This CDR3 region has 17 residues. Germline CDR1 and CDR2: SGHNT and YYREEE (reference sequence). The ends were cut back, 1 base at V and 0 bases at J, with 16 bases in the middle. CDR3 region: CASSLSVGPDMNTEAFF. In DNA, the CDR3 is TGTGCCAGCAGCTTGTCGGTGGGGCCGGACATGAACACTGAAGCTTTCTTT.

In this sample, this clonotype turned up a few times. The J gene is TRBJ1-2, the V gene TRBV12-5; D not certain. This CDR3 is built from 13 residues. Per the germline V gene, CDR1 is LGHNT and CDR2 is FRNRAP. V shed 1 base and J shed 0 bases, with 3 bases lying between them. The CDR3, as DNA: TGTGCTAGTGGTTTGGCGACTAACTATGGCTACACCTTC. It yields the protein CASGLATNYGYTF. Complete variable domain (other parts from reference TRBV12-5 and TRBJ1-2): DARVTQTPRHKVTEMGQEVTMRCQPILGHNTVFWYRQTMMQGLELLAYFRNRAPLDDSGMPKDRFSAEMPDATLATLKIQPSEPRDSAVYFCASGLATNYGYTFGSGTRLTVV.

This clonotype has more than one count but fewer than ten. CDR3 sequence reads: CASSSPTGARGARVGTDTQYF. In DNA, the CDR3 is TGTGCCAGCAGCTCTCCGACCGGGGCGAGAGGGGCCAGGGTGGGTACAGATACGCAGTATTTT. J is TRBJ2-3 and V is TRBV13, with D perhaps assigned TRBD1 or TRBD2 (5 bases each). The V gene's germline CDR1 is PRHDT and CDR2 FYEKMQ (reference sequence). The CDR3 runs to 21 residues. Trimming removed 4 bases at V and 3 bases at J, with 32 bases between.

The V gene is TRBV2, the J gene TRBJ1-3; D is uncertain. Germline lookup yields CDR1 SNHLY and CDR2 FYNNEI. V lost 2 bases, J lost 0 bases, and 8 bases lay in between. The CDR3 runs to 15 residues. The CDR3, as DNA: TGTGCCAGCAGTGAACAGTATAGCTCTGGAAACACCATATATTTT. It specifies CASSEQYSSGNTIYF.

Only a few counts were recorded for this clonotype. V and J are TRBV6-1 and TRBJ2-5, with 7 positions matching TRBD1. After removal of 3 bases from V and 4 bases from J, the junction contained 2 bases not matched to a gene. The CDR3 consists of 13 residues. CDR1 and CDR2 (germline): MNHNS, SASEGT. The CDR3 here is CASSEAGGETQYF. CDR3 DNA: TGTGCCAGCAGTGAGGCAGGGGGAGAGACCCAGTACTTC.

This clonotype has more than one count but fewer than ten. V and J are TRBV6-2 or TRBV6-3 and TRBJ2-7, with TRBD2 as a possible D gene (6 bases). The CDR3 length is 14 residues. Germline CDR1 MNHEY, CDR2 SVGEGT. Trimming cost V 5 bases and J 7 bases, with 18 bases left between them. The chain's CDR3 is CASSPRRPAGEQYV. The CDR3 DNA follows: TGTGCCAGCAGTCCCCGCCGACCCGCGGGGGAGCAGTACGTC.

This clonotype was seen many times. This sequence joins TRBV12-3 or TRBV12-4 and TRBJ1-5; 9 nucleotides line up with TRBD1. The CDR3 covers 14 residues. The junction had 6 bases not matched to a gene; V was cut back by 6 bases and J by 6 bases. CDR3 bases: TGTGCCAGCAGAGGGACAGGGATAGGTCAGCCCCAGCATTTT. This encodes CASRGTGIGQPQHF.

This sequence joins TRBV9 and TRBJ1-1; no reliable D call. Looked up from germline, CDR1 is SGDLS and CDR2 is YYNGEE. The V end lost 3 bases, the J end lost 2 bases, and 11 bases lay between the germline ends. This CDR3 spans 14 amino acids. The CDR3 DNA reads TGTGCCAGCAGCGCCTTCGATGCAAACACTGAAGCTTTCTTT. Residues: CASSAFDANTEAFF.

This clonotype has just a few counts. The chain joins TRBV6-2 or TRBV6-3 to TRBJ1-2; 9 bases match TRBD1. Germline V gene data show CDR1 as MNHEY and CDR2 as SVGEGT. The CDR3 sequence is 12 residues long. V gave up 8 bases and J gave up 8 bases; unmatched junction bases: 6. The CDR3 DNA follows: TGTGCCAGCGGACAGGGGCGAAAGGGCTACACCTTC. Amino acid sequence: CASGQGRKGYTF.

This rearrangement joins TRBV7-2 to TRBJ2-3; 9 nucleotides align to TRBD1. This CDR3 region has 14 residues. In germline, CDR1 is SGHTA, CDR2 FQGNSA. V lost 11 bases, J lost 2 bases, and 8 bases stayed unmatched. Here the CDR3 DNA reads TGTGCCGGCACCCGGGACAGGGACACAGATACGCAGTATTTT. Translated, it gives CAGTRDRDTDTQYF.

The V gene is TRBV12-5, the J gene TRBJ2-1; D remains unclear. The CDR3 is 14 amino acids. With 5 bases removed from V and 0 bases from J, the gap between germline ends came to 8 bases. Germline-derived CDR1 and CDR2 are LGHNT and FRNRAP. The chain's CDR3 is CASGLESSYNEQFF. CDR3 DNA: TGTGCTAGTGGTCTAGAGAGCTCCTACAATGAGCAGTTCTTC.

This clonotype was detected a few times. J is TRBJ2-5 and V is TRBV3-1; D remains ambiguous. In germline, CDR1 is LGHDT, CDR2 YNNKEL (reference sequence). There are 14 residues in the CDR3. Between the trimmed V and J ends, which lost 0 bases and 2 bases, there was a span of 7 bases. The CDR3 loop is CASSQDLGQETQYF. Here the CDR3 DNA reads TGTGCCAGCAGCCAAGATCTGGGGCAAGAGACCCAGTACTTC.

This clonotype appeared a few times. This sequence joins TRBV4-3 and TRBJ2-5; a weak D match, TRBD1 (6 bases). Trimming removed 0 bases at V and 6 bases at J, with 23 bases between. The germline V gene encodes CDR1 LGHNA and CDR2 YSLEER. The CDR3 is 18 amino acids. The CDR3 sequence is CASSQEWDTPSRLKTQYF. Written as DNA, the CDR3 is TGCGCCAGCAGCCAAGAGTGGGACACGCCCTCCCGTTTGAAGACCCAGTACTTC.

This clonotype was seen repeatedly, ten times or more. The CDR3 nucleotides are TGCGCCAGCAGCCAAGAGGGCAGGGGGACAGATACGCAGTATTTT. It codes for CASSQEGRGTDTQYF. The chain uses TRBV4-1 and TRBJ2-3; 7 positions agree with TRBD1. V lost 0 bases and J lost 3; bases outside the gene matches: 3. CDR1 is MGHRA, CDR2 YSYEKL, per germline. This CDR3 is 15 amino acids long.

The chain couples TRBV29-1 to TRBJ2-7, with TRBD1 matching over 7 bases. Germline V gene sequence: CDR1 SQVTM, CDR2 ANQGSEA. The V segment lost 6 bases and the J segment 4 bases; nucleotides outside the gene matches: 6. The CDR3 extends over 12 amino acids. CDR3 sequence reads: CSVAGTEYEQYF. The CDR3 coding sequence is TGCAGCGTGGCCGGGACAGAGTACGAGCAGTACTTC.

This chain connects TRBV10-3 to TRBJ2-5; TRBD1 is a possible D gene (6 bases). The CDR3 runs 15 residues. The V gene lost 1 base and the J gene lost 6 bases, with 15 bases spanning the gap. Germline V gene sequence: CDR1 ENHRY, CDR2 SYGVKD. DNA for the CDR3: TGTGCCATCAGTGAGTTTCTGACAGGTGTGAAGACCCAGTACTTC. This sequence encodes CAISEFLTGVKTQYF.

This clonotype has more than one count but fewer than ten. The V call is TRBV12-3 or TRBV12-4, the J call TRBJ1-4; D uncertain. CDR3 length: 14 amino acids. The ends were cut back, 3 bases at V and 8 bases at J, with 13 bases in the middle. CDR3 in DNA: TGTGCCAGCAGTTTGGTCCCGGATGGAGAAAAACTGTTTTTT. This gives the protein CASSLVPDGEKLFF.

This clonotype was seen a handful of times. This chain links TRBV9 with TRBJ1-2, with D possibly matching TRBD1 (5 bases). V lost 5 bases and J lost 4, with 15 bases in between. The CDR3 length is 14 residues. Per germline, CDR1 SGDLS and CDR2 YYNGEE. The CDR3 nucleotides read TGTGCCAGCAGTATTAATACAGGACCCTATGGCTACACCTTC. This encodes CASSINTGPYGYTF.

The chain recombines TRBV20-1 with TRBJ1-5; 12 nucleotides match TRBD1. J lost 5 bases, V lost 6 bases, and 2 bases had no gene match. This CDR3 has 13 amino acids. Germline V gives CDR1 DFQATT, CDR2 SNEGSKA (reference sequence). The CDR3 spells CSAGDRGHQPQHF. Here the CDR3 DNA reads TGCAGTGCCGGGGACAGGGGGCATCAGCCCCAGCATTTT.

This clonotype was counted only a few times. This chain connects TRBV5-1 to TRBJ1-3, with TRBD1 matching over 8 bases. This CDR3 is 17 amino acids long. Germline V gene data show CDR1 as SGHRS and CDR2 as YFSETQ. V shed 2 bases and J 0 bases; nucleotides not matched to a gene: 7. CDR3 region: CASSFGQGGPSGNTIYF. The CDR3 region has the DNA TGCGCCAGCAGCTTCGGACAGGGCGGTCCCTCTGGAAACACCATATATTTT.